The TCR beta chain described here comes from a study of blood T cell repertoires in COVID-19 (dated by TCRdb to 2020 to 2021). A note on the overall study: Samples covering the acute and convalescent phases of COVID-19 were provided by collaborators in the United States, Italy and Spain. The samples were drawn from the first 160 participants of the ongoing ImmuneRACE study and from under 1,500 subjects provided by 6 global collaborators. A freely available public database, intended as a resource for researchers studying the immune response to SARS-CoV-2, is where the repertoires were released. The prospective study material was composed of cDNA or gDNA derived from T cells, B-cell-depleted T cells, or PBMCs. Sample metadata almost always included a de-identified subject ID, COVID-19 status, age in years and sex. Deeply sampled blood TCRbeta repertoires from subjects exposed to, actively infected with, or recovered from COVID-19 were included in the dataset. HLA class I and class II types, where available, came from metadata supplied by the sample provider rather than from assay-based typing. The paper's findings and limits, for the study overall: Clinical and demographic metadata were provided uncurated, with the amount varying by source and participant.

TCRbeta CDR3 regions were amplified from genomic DNA by means of the immunoSEQ Assay, a bias-controlled multiplex PCR. Turning to the authors' computational methods: The number of nucleated cells in each sample was estimated by amplification of reference gene primers within the assay. To quantify the absolute abundance of each unique TCRbeta CDR3 rearrangement, sequence reads were collapsed and filtered. For each sample, productive Simpson clonality was calculated as the square root of Simpson's diversity index across productive rearrangements. This immuneACCESS table, as held by TCRdb, lists in-frame sequences with V and J called but not all clones. Of the missing ones, under half trace to an unresolved V gene in checked studies; the others have no known cause. From that table come the V and J calls and clone size; the DNA was used to work out D and trimming. Here the sample has under 300,000 clones; roughly 90% occur a single time. Of the sample, about 2.3% is held by the ten largest clones.

On this clone: This receptor's antigen is unknown. Base qualities are not recorded, but no much larger clone differs from it by a single base.

Participants in the prospective study were aged about 18 to 89 years, lived in under 30 United States geographic areas, and enrolled through a virtual design. In the prospective study, cohorts were assigned on the basis of participant-reported clinical history obtained from a screening survey and a study questionnaire. In the prospective study, whole blood, serum and a nasopharyngeal or oropharyngeal swab were collected from each participant by mobile phlebotomists. Additional blood draws and questionnaires over an approximately two-month period could optionally be provided by prospective study participants. Before DNA extraction, prospective study blood samples were shipped either frozen or at room temperature. For CDR1 and CDR2, the germline V gene (reference sequence) lists GTSNPN and SVGIG. Its CDR3 holds 13 amino acids, cysteine through phenylalanine. CDR3 DNA only is kept here, 39 bases in frame from base 1. V sheds 4 bases and J sheds 9 bases, leaving 13 bases between their ends.

The TCR was taken from a woman aged 40 to 50 with acute COVID-19. Source material: PBMCs or T cells enriched from blood (not recorded which). The V and J segments used are TRBV30 and TRBJ1-6; no D gene call is confident. The CDR3 region: CAWTLRDVSPLHF. The bases are TGTGCCTGGACCCTCCGCGATGTTTCACCCCTCCACTTT.